The clone carrying this T cell receptor beta chain occurred many times. What it binds is not known. CDR1 and CDR2 from the germline V gene are DFQATT and SNEGSKA (reference sequence). This CDR3 is 11 amino acids long. Trimming took off 6 bases at V and 4 bases at J, with 7 bases between the two ends. Participants, patients aged 18 to 65, had newly diagnosed hyperthyroidism with a duration under 2 months. Diagnoses were made from clinical symptoms, serum measures (thyroxine and TRAb), thyroid ultrasound and orbital computed tomography. A sample of blood taken at first hyperthyroidism diagnosis preceded any ophthalmopathy symptoms. TCR beta CDR3 region amplification was performed from RNA transcripts. Initially, a first-round RT-PCR of the TCR CDR3 employed the HTBI primer set. TCRdb analysed the multiplex PCR reads with MiXCR anew, one entry per CDR3 protein. The table lists a few hundred thousand distinct CDR3 sequences, approximately 14% of them singletons.

This sample was included in a study of T cells in Graves' hyperthyroidism and ophthalmopathy. Study-wide results and caveats: Before onset, ophthalmopathy was predicted by the model a median 6.5 months earlier.

Input material: blood. The chain joins TRBV20-1 to TRBJ2-1; D might be TRBD2 (5 bases). The receptor was isolated from a woman between 18 and 29 years old with Graves' hyperthyroidism that later progressed to Graves' ophthalmopathy. CDR3 amino acids: CSARTYNEQFF. The DNA of the CDR3 is TGCAGTGCCAGGACTTACAATGAGCAGTTCTTC.